The 20 T cell receptor beta chains below were found in one sample sequenced in a study of shared clonotypes between healthy human individuals. Only in-frame clones appear in the TCRdb table, and some are missing; sequencing was by immunoSEQ multiplex PCR. The data hold roughly 1 million clones, with 65% to 80% observed a single time. Material: memory CD4+ T cells sorted from blood. Specified subset: CD45RA-negative fraction. The receptor set was obtained from a man younger than 35 in good health.

This clone has a count of ten or more. The chain carries TRBV6-1 and TRBJ1-5, with 8 bases fitting TRBD1. V gave up 1 base and J gave up 7 bases; unmatched junction bases: 6. The CDR3 totals 15 residues. Germline lookup yields CDR1 MNHNS and CDR2 SASEGT. This chain's CDR3 is CASSEEAGGWQPQHF. Written as DNA, the CDR3 is TGTGCCAGCAGTGAAGAGGCAGGGGGCTGGCAGCCCCAGCATTTT.

The rearrangement uses TRBV9 and TRBJ2-5; TRBD1 or TRBD2 may be the D gene (7 bases each). V dropped 1 base and J dropped 4 bases, with 14 bases sitting between them. This CDR3 comprises 15 residues. CDR1 SGDLS and CDR2 YYNGEE come from the germline V gene. The CDR3 sequence is CASSVWEGALETQYF. The CDR3, as DNA: TGTGCCAGCAGCGTATGGGAGGGGGCGTTAGAGACCCAGTACTTC.

The gene calls are TRBV18 and TRBJ1-3; D gene uncertain. The CDR3 is 16 residues long. Trimming pared 0 bases from V and 2 bases from J, leaving 11 bases between. Germline-derived CDR1 and CDR2 are KGHSH and LQKENI. CDR3 region: CASSPPGKGTGNTIYF. The CDR3 DNA reads as TGTGCCAGCTCACCACCGGGGAAGGGCACTGGAAACACCATATATTTT.

J is TRBJ1-6 and V is TRBV7-2; 7 bases map to TRBD1. CDR1 and CDR2 (germline): SGHTA, FQGNSA. CDR3 length equals 15 residues. With V trimmed by 2 bases and J by 6 bases, 4 bases remained unmatched. Here the CDR3 reads CASSLSRGSNSPLHF. CDR3 coding DNA: TGTGCCAGCAGCTTAAGCAGGGGGAGTAATTCACCCCTCCACTTT.

The chain links TRBV6-5 to TRBJ2-7; D is unresolved. Looked up from germline, CDR1 is MNHEY and CDR2 is SVGAGI. The V end was cut by 4 bases, the J end by 2 bases, with 9 bases between. CDR3 length equals 13 residues. DNA of the CDR3: TGTGCCAGCAGTTCCTCCGCCCCCTACGAGCAGTACTTC. Protein product: CASSSSAPYEQYF.

The sample holds a few counts of this clone. The chain uses TRBV28 and TRBJ2-7; a weak D match, TRBD1 (5 bases). The CDR3 covers 13 residues. Germline loops: CDR1 MDHEN, CDR2 SYDVKM. V was clipped by 3 bases and J by 3 bases, with 9 bases between them. The CDR3 loop reads CASSLSQGYEQYF. CDR3 nucleotides: TGTGCCAGCAGTTTGAGTCAGGGCTACGAGCAGTACTTC.

The genes are TRBV9 and TRBJ1-4, with D unresolved. This CDR3 spans 13 amino acids. V lost 7 bases and J lost 8, with 15 bases in between. CDR1 and CDR2 (germline): SGDLS, YYNGEE. The CDR3 DNA reads as TGTGCCAGCGCACGGGCCATGGGGGAAAAACTGTTTTTT. This encodes CASARAMGEKLFF.

This clone has a handful of counts. V gene TRBV15 combines with J gene TRBJ1-2, with D possibly TRBD1 on 5 matching bases. The ends were cut back, 1 base at V and 3 bases at J, with 15 bases in the middle. Germline CDR1 reads LNHNV; CDR2 reads YYDKDF (reference sequence). The CDR3 spans 16 residues. CDR3 in DNA: TGTGCCACCAGCAGAGGTCATACAGGTCTGGACTATGGCTACACCTTC. This encodes CATSRGHTGLDYGYTF.

This clone was detected only once. This likely traces to a read error, being one base from a far larger clone. In the same sample, other DNA sequences code for this CDR3. The chain couples TRBV5-6 to TRBJ1-5; TRBD1 agrees at 8 bases. The germline V gene has CDR1 SGHDT and CDR2 YYEEEE. CDR3 size: 14 residues. The junction had 2 bases not matched to a gene; V was cut back by 4 bases and J by 2 bases. The DNA of the CDR3 is TGTGCCAGCAGCGTGGGACAGGGCAATCAGCCCCAGCATTTT. It yields the protein CASSVGQGNQPQHF.

This clone was picked up a small number of times. The rearrangement links TRBV5-1 to TRBJ2-3; D perhaps matches TRBD1 (6 bases). The CDR3 spans 16 residues. Germline CDR1 reads SGHRS; CDR2 reads YFSETQ. V was clipped by 7 bases and J by 0 bases, with 18 bases between them. CDR3 loop: CASLSGEHSSTDTQYF. Written as DNA, the CDR3 is TGCGCCAGCCTTTCAGGGGAGCACTCTAGCACAGATACGCAGTATTTT.

The CDR3 DNA is TGCGCCAGCAGCTTGGGACAGGTCTCTGGGGCCAACGTCCTGACTTTC. It codes for CASSLGQVSGANVLTF. The chain employs TRBV5-1 and TRBJ2-6; maybe TRBD1 (6 bases). The CDR3 runs to 16 residues. Germline CDR1 reads SGHRS; CDR2 reads YFSETQ. Trimming took 0 bases from V and 0 from J, leaving 7 bases between them. Together with reference TRBV5-1 and TRBJ2-6, the CDR3 gives the full variable domain: KAGVTQTPRYLIKTRGQQVTLSCSPISGHRSVSWYQQTPGQGLQFLFEYFSETQRNKGNFPGRFSGRQFSNSRSEMNVSTLELGDSALYLCASSLGQVSGANVLTFGAGSRLTVL.

The table lists this clone with a few counts. The chain combines TRBV10-3 with TRBJ1-1; no reliable D call. The V gene's germline CDR1 is ENHRY and CDR2 SYGVKD. CDR3 size: 13 residues. Between the trimmed V and J ends, which lost 8 bases and 0 bases, there was a span of 10 bases. CDR3 sequence reads: CAIQAQLNTEAFF. DNA of the CDR3: TGTGCCATCCAGGCACAGTTGAACACTGAAGCTTTCTTT.

The V call is TRBV7-2, the J call TRBJ2-2, with TRBD2 matching over 12 bases. Germline V CDR1 and CDR2: SGHTA, FQGNSA. Trimming at V came to 4 bases and at J to 0 bases, leaving 9 bases not matched to a gene. There are 19 residues in the CDR3. For the CDR3, the DNA is TGTGCCAGCAGCTCGACTAGCGGGAGCCACAACCCGAACACCGGGGAGCTGTTTTTT. Translation gives CASSSTSGSHNPNTGELFF.

The count of this clone is one. CDR3 in amino acids: CASSLTGMKLFF. The CDR3, as DNA: TGTGCCAGCAGTTTGACAGGGATGAAACTGTTTTTT. The J gene is TRBJ1-4, the V gene TRBV6-6, with TRBD1 identical over 7 bases. This CDR3 has 12 residues. V dropped 4 bases and J dropped 11; count of bases not matched to a gene: 4. Per germline, CDR1 MNHNY and CDR2 SVGAGI (reference sequence).

This chain joins TRBV5-1 and TRBJ2-3, with D possibly TRBD2 on 5 matching bases. CDR1 is SGHRS, CDR2 YFSETQ, per germline. Trimming stripped 3 bases from V and 0 bases from J, with 8 bases between. The CDR3 consists of 14 residues. The CDR3 region is CASSSSGSTDTQYF. CDR3 bases: TGCGCCAGCAGCTCGAGCGGAAGCACAGATACGCAGTATTTT.

The chain carries TRBV5-1 and TRBJ2-7; TRBD1 might be the D (6 bases). Trimming removed 3 bases at V and 2 bases at J, with 18 bases between. Germline V gene data show CDR1 as SGHRS and CDR2 as YFSETQ. The CDR3 sequence is 16 residues long. The CDR3 region is CASSSAETTGAYEQYF. The CDR3 DNA reads TGCGCCAGCAGCTCGGCCGAGACGACAGGAGCCTACGAGCAGTACTTC.

In DNA form, the CDR3 reads TGCGCCAGCAGACCGCCCGGCCCTAATGAAAAACTGTTTTTT. It specifies CASRPPGPNEKLFF. The genes are TRBV5-1 and TRBJ1-4; D is unresolved. The germline V gene has CDR1 SGHRS and CDR2 YFSETQ. The germline V and J ends were trimmed by 5 bases and 3 bases, with 11 bases remaining between them. The CDR3 extends over 14 amino acids.

The V gene is TRBV27, the J gene TRBJ1-4, with 11 bases lining up with TRBD1. Germline CDR1 and CDR2: MNHEY and SMNVEV (reference sequence). The CDR3 has 21 amino acids. The junction had 18 bases not matched to a gene; V was cut back by 6 bases and J by 0 bases. The CDR3, as DNA: TGTGCCAGCAGCCCCTGGACCGGGACAGGGGGGAAGGCCACAACTAATGAAAAACTGTTTTTT. It specifies CASSPWTGTGGKATTNEKLFF.

The V gene is TRBV5-1, the J gene TRBJ1-3; D ambiguous. There are 15 residues in the CDR3. CDR1 SGHRS and CDR2 YFSETQ come from the germline V gene. V was cut by 7 bases and J by 3 bases, with 17 bases left in between. The DNA for the CDR3 is TGCGCCAGCGGCTATTCGGGGTCGGGTGGAAACACCATATATTTT. The encoded protein is CASGYSGSGGNTIYF.

The chain has TRBV29-1 and TRBJ2-7, with TRBD1 matching over 10 bases. The CDR3 length is 15 residues. CDR1 SQVTM and CDR2 ANQGSEA come from the germline V gene. With 1 base clipped from V and 2 bases from J, the junction kept 5 bases outside the gene matches. The CDR3, as DNA: TGCAGCGTTGAAGTTGGGACAGGGGTCACCTACGAGCAGTACTTC. The encoded protein is CSVEVGTGVTYEQYF.